This T cell receptor beta chain appears in the sequencing data of a study of tumor-infiltrating lymphocytes in primary liver carcinoma. Study details: Resection treated the patients' primary liver carcinoma. Whole-study results and caveats: Lesser overlap characterized tumor-adjacent and tumor-blood pairs relative to tumor region pairs. Because of bulk unsorted sampling, CD4+ and CD8+ repertoires were not subjected to comparison.

In addition to blood RNA drawn from unsorted whole blood, germline DNA was extracted. As concerns this clonotype: Its antigen is not identified. A much larger clone differs from this one at a single base, so this may be a read error.

Total RNA amounting to 500 ng was the source from which TCR beta cDNA was made with a constant-region primer. Nested multiplex PCR, run for three rounds with slightly modified ARM-PCR, yielded TCR beta libraries. The two initial PCR rounds, roughly 10 cycles each, used TRBV1-TRBV30 forward and C-beta reverse primers. TCRdb re-analysed the multiplex PCR reads in MiXCR, keeping a single row per CDR3 protein. Of some 200,000 distinct CDR3 sequences in the sample, roughly 61% were seen once. The CDR3 is made up of 14 amino acids. The germline V gene has CDR1 MNHNY and CDR2 SVGAGI (reference sequence). Trimming took 4 bases from V and 3 from J, leaving 13 bases between them.

The sequencing sample was made of peripheral blood. This sequence was found in a woman aged 55-69 years with primary liver carcinoma and hepatitis B virus infection. The V call is TRBV6-6, the J call TRBJ2-7; TRBD1 is a possible D gene (5 bases). The CDR3 is CASSSQGHYYEQYF. The DNA of the CDR3 is TGTGCCAGCAGTTCGCAGGGCCACTACTACGAGCAGTACTTC.